This T cell receptor (beta chain) was documented in a study of OX40 agonist ivuxolimab in advanced cancers. About the research overall: The treatment was a fully human IgG2 OX40 agonist, ivuxolimab. The group had a mean age of around 60 years, ranged from roughly 23 to 79, and was 82.7% male.

Comments on this clone: Its specificity is not known.

Trimming pared 2 bases from V and 0 bases from J, leaving 14 bases between. The germline V gene has CDR1 MGHRA and CDR2 YSYEKL. The CDR3 runs 17 residues. Profiled with immunoSEQ multiplex PCR; TCRdb holds only in-frame clones, not every one. Among approximately 53,000 clones listed, roughly 91% were seen once. The study's findings and limits: Expanded peripheral T cell antigen specificity was not determined.

The sequence was collected from an adult with an advanced solid tumor such as melanoma, head and neck, liver or kidney cancer. Source: CD4+ or CD8+ T cells sorted from blood, taken in a trial of the OX40 agonist ivuxolimab. The rearrangement uses TRBV4-1 and TRBJ1-5; D might be TRBD1 (6 bases). In nucleotides, the CDR3 is TGCGCCAGCAGCCAATCAGGAGGGGGTTATAGCAATCAGCCCCAGCATTTT. Translated: CASSQSGGGYSNQPQHF.